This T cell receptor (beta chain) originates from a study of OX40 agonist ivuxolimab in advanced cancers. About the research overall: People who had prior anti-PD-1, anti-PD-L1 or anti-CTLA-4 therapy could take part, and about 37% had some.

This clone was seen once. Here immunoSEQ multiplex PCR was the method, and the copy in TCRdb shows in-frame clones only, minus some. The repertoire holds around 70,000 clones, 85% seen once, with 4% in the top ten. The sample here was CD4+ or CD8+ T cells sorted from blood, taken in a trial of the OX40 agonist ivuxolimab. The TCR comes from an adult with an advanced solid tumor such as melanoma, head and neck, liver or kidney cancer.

CDR3 nucleotide sequence: TGTGCCAGCACCGCAGGTGTTTATGGTGAAAAACTGTTTTTT. It is translated as CASTAGVYGEKLFF. The chain uses TRBV2 and TRBJ1-4, with unresolved D. Trimming took 7 bases from V and 7 from J, leaving 16 bases between them. Germline-derived CDR1 and CDR2 are SNHLY and FYNNEI. The CDR3 has 14 amino acids.